A single sample is the source of the 31 T cell receptor beta chains below, sequenced in a study of T cell clonality in common variable immunodeficiency. Only in-frame clones appear in the TCRdb table, and some are missing; sequencing was by immunoSEQ multiplex PCR. The specimen has about 32,000 clones, none found just once. Material for sequencing was peripheral blood mononuclear cells. The receptor set was obtained from a person aged 18 to 75 in good health.

There are a few counts of this clone. The CDR3 extends 3 residues past the end of the read, so its final part is completed from the germline J gene. The chain has TRBV11-1 and TRBJ1-1, with D tentatively TRBD1 (5 bases). V lost 5 bases, J lost 2 bases, and 12 bases lay in between. The germline CDR1 and CDR2 sequences are SGHAT and FQDESV (reference sequence). CDR3 length: 14 residues. CDR3 DNA (partial): TGTGCCAGCAGCCCTGAATGGGGCAACACTGAA. This encodes CASSPEWGNTE. The whole CDR3 sequence reads CASSPEWGNTEAFF.

This clone was counted at least ten times. The read halts 3 residues ahead of the CDR3 end, with the missing end drawn from the germline J gene. V is TRBV18 and J is TRBJ1-4, with 7 bases lining up with TRBD1. Trimming removed 4 bases from V and 4 bases from J; junction bases left unmatched: 3. CDR1 KGHSH and CDR2 LQKENI come from the germline V gene. CDR3 length equals 14 residues. CDR3 DNA (partial): TGTGCCAGCTCACTGGGGACAGATAATGAAAAA. It encodes CASSLGTDNEK. The full CDR3 is CASSLGTDNEKLFF.

This clone was recorded many times. Coverage ceases 3 residues before the CDR3 finishes, and the germline J gene fills in the end. This chain uses TRBV5-4 with TRBJ2-5; a weak D match, TRBD2 (6 bases). With 0 bases removed from V and 2 bases from J, the gap between germline ends came to 11 bases. CDR3 length: 15 amino acids. Germline CDR1 and CDR2: SGHNT and YYREEE (reference sequence). CDR3 loop: CASSLVSAGQETQYF. Incomplete CDR3 DNA: TGTGCCAGCAGCTTGGTATCGGCGGGACAAGAGACC.

Note on this clone: The CDR3 end lies 3 residues beyond the end of the read and is filled in from the germline J gene. The chain uses TRBV2 and TRBJ2-1; D gene unclear. V dropped 6 bases and J dropped 7 bases, with 13 bases sitting between them. Germline-derived CDR1 and CDR2 are SNHLY and FYNNEI. The CDR3 extends over 13 amino acids. CDR3 region: CASRTLRSNEQFF. CDR3 bases read: TGTGCCAGCAGAACCCTTAGATCGAATGAG. The full variable domain, with the rest looked up from reference TRBV2 and TRBJ2-1, is EPEVTQTPSHQVTQMGQEVILRCVPISNHLYFYWYRQILGQKVEFLVSFYNNEISEKSEIFDDQFSVERPDGSNFTLKIRSTKLEDSAMYFCASRTLRSNEQFFGPGTRLTVL.

This clone has ten or more counts. From the germline J gene comes the end of the CDR3, since the read stops 3 residues before it. The gene calls are TRBV11-3 and TRBJ1-2; 8 bases line up with TRBD1. Germline lookup yields CDR1 SGHNT and CDR2 YENEEA. The V segment lost 5 bases and the J segment 7 bases; nucleotides outside the gene matches: 6. The CDR3 has 13 amino acids. The part of the CDR3 DNA that was read is TGTGCCAGCAGCCAGGACAGGGCGGGTGGC. Amino acid sequence: CASSQDRAGG. Given in full, the CDR3 is CASSQDRAGGYTF.

This clone was observed a handful of times. The read halts 3 residues ahead of the CDR3 end, with the missing end drawn from the germline J gene. The chain links TRBV11-2 to TRBJ1-1; a possible D gene is TRBD1 (6 bases). Trimming removed 0 bases at V and 4 bases at J, with 12 bases between. This CDR3 contains 15 residues. Germline CDR1 and CDR2: SGHAT and FQNNGV. The CDR3 loop reads CASSLEGGLGTEAFF. CDR3 DNA (partial): TGTGCCAGCAGCTTAGAGGGGGGGCTCGGCACTGAA.

This clone was found many times. The read falls 3 residues short of the CDR3 end, and the missing part is taken from the germline J gene. The J gene is TRBJ2-7, the V gene TRBV7-9; D call uncertain. The CDR3 covers 15 residues. The germline V and J ends were trimmed by 1 base and 0 bases, with 10 bases remaining between them. Germline lookup yields CDR1 SEHNR and CDR2 FQNEAQ (reference sequence). Incomplete CDR3 DNA: TGTGCCAGCAGCTTAGAGGCCATGAGCTCCTACGAG. It yields the protein CASSLEAMSSYE. The CDR3 in its entirety is CASSLEAMSSYEQYF.

This clone was detected ten times or more. The sequenced fragment ends 3 residues before the CDR3 boundary, so the rest is inferred from the germline J gene. The chain links TRBV5-6 to TRBJ2-1; D perhaps matches TRBD1 (5 bases). CDR3 length equals 15 residues. Looked up from germline, CDR1 is SGHDT and CDR2 is YYEEEE. The ends were cut back, 1 base at V and 0 bases at J, with 8 bases in the middle. The chain's CDR3 is CASSLQGRSYNEQFF. The covered CDR3 bases are TGTGCCAGCAGCTTGCAGGGCCGCTCCTACAATGAG. Full variable domain (missing parts from reference TRBV5-6 and TRBJ2-1): DAGVTQSPTHLIKTRGQQVTLRCSPKSGHDTVSWYQQALGQGPQFIFQYYEEEERQRGNFPDRFSGHQFPNYSSELNVNALLLGDSALYLCASSLQGRSYNEQFFGPGTRLTVL.

In this sample, this clone turned up a few times. The sequence runs out 3 residues before the end of the CDR3; the remainder is reconstructed from the germline J gene. The chain employs TRBV19 and TRBJ1-3; 8 bases agree with TRBD1. Germline CDR1 LNHDA, CDR2 SQIVND (reference sequence). Unmatched junction bases numbered 9, after V lost 10 bases and J lost 4 bases. The CDR3 runs to 14 residues. CDR3 DNA, as far as it was read: TGTGCCACTTATGGGACAGGCCGGGGAAACACC. It specifies CATYGTGRGNT. From start to end, the CDR3 is CATYGTGRGNTIYF.

This clone was observed at least ten times. Coverage ceases 3 residues before the CDR3 finishes, and the germline J gene fills in the end. The chain uses TRBV18 and TRBJ2-1, with 11 nucleotides matching TRBD2. The CDR3 consists of 16 residues. V was clipped by 6 bases and J by 4 bases; unmatched bases: 8. Germline CDR1 reads KGHSH; CDR2 reads LQKENI. The DNA read from the CDR3 is TGTGCCAGCTCCCCCCCGGGACTAGCGGCTTACAATGAG. Protein product: CASSPPGLAAYNE. The whole CDR3 sequence reads CASSPPGLAAYNEQFF.

This clone appeared many times. Read data end 3 residues before the CDR3 end; the end is taken from the germline J gene. The chain joins TRBV30 to TRBJ2-6, with D unresolved. V dropped 2 bases and J dropped 0 bases, with 5 bases sitting between them. This CDR3 has 14 residues. The germline V gene has CDR1 GTSNPN and CDR2 SVGIG (reference sequence). CDR3 DNA (partial): TGTGCCTGGAGTCCTCGCTCTGGGGCCAACGTC. Its protein product is CAWSPRSGANV. The CDR3 reads in full as CAWSPRSGANVLTF.

This clone was seen ten or more times. The read is 3 residues too short to cover the CDR3 end, so that end is filled in from the germline J gene. The chain couples TRBV6-1 to TRBJ2-3; the match to TRBD1 covers 7 bases. CDR1 is MNHNS, CDR2 SASEGT, per germline. The V segment lost 4 bases and the J segment 1 base; nucleotides outside the gene matches: 5. The CDR3 length is 15 residues. Incomplete CDR3 DNA: TGTGCCAGCAGTGGACAGGGCCATCGCACAGATACG. It yields the protein CASSGQGHRTDT. The full CDR3 protein is CASSGQGHRTDTQYF.

This clone showed up just a few times. Read coverage stops 3 residues before the CDR3 terminus; the germline J gene supplies the remainder. The gene calls are TRBV2 and TRBJ1-5; D might be TRBD1 (5 bases). Deletions cut 8 bases from V and 2 bases from J, with 13 bases between. Germline CDR1 reads SNHLY; CDR2 reads FYNNEI. This CDR3 is built from 14 residues. The part of the CDR3 DNA that was read is TGTGCCAGCTCGGGACTGGGTGGCAATCAGCCC. Protein product: CASSGLGGNQP. The whole CDR3 is CASSGLGGNQPQHF.

This clone came up many times. From the germline J gene comes the end of the CDR3, since the read stops 3 residues before it. The V call is TRBV5-1, the J call TRBJ2-1; 7 nucleotides line up with TRBD2. J gave up 0 bases and V 3 bases, and 6 bases lay outside the gene matches. CDR3 length: 16 amino acids. Per germline, CDR1 SGHRS and CDR2 YFSETQ. CDR3 loop: CASSSPGGISYNEQFF. CDR3 DNA, as far as it was read: TGCGCCAGCAGCTCCCCGGGGGGAATCTCCTACAATGAG.

This clone was seen ten or more times. The read stops 3 residues short of the end of the CDR3; the missing end is completed from the germline J gene. The chain carries TRBV5-4 and TRBJ2-7; D gene uncertain. The CDR3 has 14 residues. The germline gives CDR1 SGHNT, CDR2 YYREEE (reference sequence). Trimming removed 0 bases at V and 6 bases at J, with 13 bases between. This CDR3 is CASSLDARSVEQYF. The DNA read from the CDR3 is TGTGCCAGCAGCTTGGACGCTAGGTCGGTCGAG.

This clone was observed many times. The read finishes 3 residues shy of the CDR3 end, and the germline J gene is used to complete it. J is TRBJ2-7 and V is TRBV10-3, with a tentative D call TRBD1 (6 bases). The V gene's germline CDR1 is ENHRY and CDR2 SYGVKD. This CDR3 region has 13 residues. Trimming removed 2 bases from V and 2 bases from J, with 7 bases in between. The CDR3 here is CAISERQAYEQYF. The CDR3 DNA, read in part, is TGTGCCATCAGTGAGAGACAGGCCTACGAG.

This clone was seen only a few times. Coverage ceases 3 residues before the CDR3 finishes, and the germline J gene fills in the end. The chain employs TRBV30 and TRBJ1-4; 8 bases are a match to TRBD1. This CDR3 comprises 16 residues. Germline lookup yields CDR1 GTSNPN and CDR2 SVGIG (reference sequence). CDR3 bases read: TGTGCCTGGAGTGGGTCCCGGGCAGGGGGCGGCTCACCA. Encoded protein: CAWSGSRAGGGSP. The CDR3 reads in full as CAWSGSRAGGGSPLFF. Looking up the rest from reference TRBV30 and TRBJ1-4 gives the full variable domain: SQTIHQWPATLVQPVGSPLSLECTVEGTSNPNLYWYRQAAGRGLQLLFYSVGIGQISSEVPQNLSASRPQDRQFILSSKKLLLSDSGFYLCAWSGSRAGGGSPLFFGSGTQLSVL.

Turning to this clone: The read terminates 3 residues before the CDR3 end, so the remaining end is supplied by the germline J gene. V usage is TRBV2 and J usage is TRBJ2-7; TRBD1 agrees at 11 bases. The J segment lost 0 bases and the V segment lost 6 bases, leaving 4 bases of the junction unmatched. There are 15 residues in the CDR3. The V gene's germline CDR1 is SNHLY and CDR2 FYNNEI. Incomplete CDR3 DNA: TGTGCCAGCAGAGCCGGGACAGGGGGCTCCTACGAG. Its protein product is CASRAGTGGSYE. The whole CDR3 protein reads CASRAGTGGSYEQYF.

This clone appeared many times. CDR3 DNA, as far as it was read: TGTGCCAGCAGCTTACCACTAGCAGATACG. Translation: CASSLPLADT. The full-length CDR3 reads as CASSLPLADTQYF. The chain couples TRBV11-2 to TRBJ2-3, with D maybe TRBD2 (5 bases). Sequencing ends 3 residues short of the CDR3 end; the germline J gene provides the rest. The CDR3 totals 13 residues. Germline V gives CDR1 SGHAT, CDR2 FQNNGV. V was clipped by 2 bases and J by 4 bases, with 7 bases between them.

This clone was seen only a few times. The read is 3 residues too short to cover the CDR3 end, so that end is filled in from the germline J gene. The chain links TRBV10-2 to TRBJ2-2; 9 nucleotides match TRBD1. The CDR3 extends over 18 amino acids. The V gene's germline CDR1 is WSHSY and CDR2 SAAADI. V dropped 3 bases and J dropped 3; count of bases not matched to a gene: 11. The CDR3 region is CASSDPTGGRGDTGELFF. Incomplete CDR3 DNA: TGCGCCAGCAGTGACCCGACAGGGGGGAGAGGGGACACCGGGGAG.

This clone was seen many times. The DNA ends 3 residues before the CDR3 does, and the rest of the CDR3 is filled in from the germline J gene. The chain joins TRBV30 to TRBJ1-2; D remains unclear. The CDR3 loop spans 12 amino acids. Per germline, CDR1 GTSNPN and CDR2 SVGIG (reference sequence). With 3 bases removed from V and 4 bases from J, the gap between germline ends came to 9 bases. The sequenced CDR3 bases are TGTGCCTGGAGGATGACTACCTATGGC. Protein product: CAWRMTTYG. The CDR3 as a whole reads CAWRMTTYGYTF.

This clone occurred many times. The CDR3 end falls 3 residues outside the read, so it is completed with the germline J gene. The gene calls are TRBV30 and TRBJ2-7, with 7 bases identical to TRBD2. Germline trimming cut 4 bases from V and 5 bases from J; bases unmatched to any gene: 23. The germline V gene has CDR1 GTSNPN and CDR2 SVGIG (reference sequence). This CDR3 has 18 residues. The CDR3 here is CAWTEPYRGGKVKDEQYF. The CDR3 bases that were read are TGTGCCTGGACCGAACCCTACCGGGGAGGGAAAGTTAAGGACGAG.

This clone was counted at least ten times. The missing CDR3 end, 3 residues past where the read stops, is filled in from the germline J gene. The rearrangement joins TRBV5-1 to TRBJ2-1; 11 positions match TRBD2. With 4 bases clipped from V and 1 base from J, the junction kept 13 bases outside the gene matches. Germline CDR1 reads SGHRS; CDR2 reads YFSETQ. The CDR3 loop spans 19 amino acids. CDR3 region: CASSPDGTSGLMSYNEQFF. The CDR3 bases that were read are TGCGCCAGCAGCCCGGACGGGACTAGCGGACTCATGTCCTACAATGAG.

This clone was seen more than once but under ten times. The read ends 3 residues before the CDR3 terminus; that terminus is restored from the germline J gene. The V call is TRBV20-1, the J call TRBJ2-3; unclear D gene. Germline CDR1 is DFQATT and CDR2 is SNEGSKA (reference sequence). The CDR3 is made up of 14 amino acids. Partial CDR3 DNA: TGCAGTGCTTCGGAGACACCGACCCAAGAGACG. Amino acid sequence: CSASETPTQET. The whole CDR3 protein is CSASETPTQETQYF.

The sequenced CDR3 bases are TGTGCCAGCTCACTGACATTCTCTCAGGAGACC. Translating gives CASSLTFSQET. The whole CDR3 reads CASSLTFSQETQYF. The chain combines TRBV18 with TRBJ2-5; D not certain. The read terminates 3 residues before the CDR3 end, so the remaining end is supplied by the germline J gene. With 4 bases removed from V and 5 bases from J, the gap between germline ends came to 14 bases. The CDR3 spans 14 residues. CDR1 and CDR2 from the germline V gene are KGHSH and LQKENI.

This clone has at least ten counts. The CDR3 end falls 3 residues outside the read, so it is completed with the germline J gene. This sequence joins TRBV7-2 and TRBJ2-1; 8 bases match TRBD2. Unmatched junction bases numbered 4, after V lost 5 bases and J lost 7 bases. The CDR3 has 13 amino acids. Germline lookup yields CDR1 SGHTA and CDR2 FQGNSA. The chain's CDR3 is CASSASGRNEQFF. The DNA read from the CDR3 is TGTGCCAGCAGCGCCAGCGGGAGAAATGAG.

The sample holds many counts of this clone. From the germline J gene comes the end of the CDR3, since the read stops 3 residues before it. The V gene is TRBV6-4, the J gene TRBJ1-1, with D hard to call. V shed 3 bases and J shed 1 base, with 6 bases lying between them. The CDR3 extends over 13 amino acids. CDR1 is MRHNA and CDR2 is SNTAGT in the germline V gene. This CDR3 is CASSEASNTEAFF. The covered CDR3 bases are TGTGCCAGCAGTGAGGCTTCGAACACTGAA.

This clone has at least ten counts. CDR3 DNA, as far as it was read: TGTGCCAGCAGCCAAGCTCCGGCAGGGGGCACAGATACG. Its protein product is CASSQAPAGGTDT. Given in full, the CDR3 is CASSQAPAGGTDTQYF. The chain is built from TRBV14 and TRBJ2-3, with D perhaps TRBD1 (6 bases). The CDR3 end falls 3 residues outside the read, so it is completed with the germline J gene. V was cut by 1 base and J by 1 base, with 12 bases left in between. The CDR3 is 16 residues long. Germline CDR1 SGHDN, CDR2 FVKESK.

This clone has a count of ten or more. The CDR3 end lies 3 residues beyond the end of the read and is filled in from the germline J gene. V gene TRBV5-1 combines with J gene TRBJ1-2, with TRBD1 identical over 9 bases. V gave up 3 bases and J gave up 4 bases; unmatched junction bases: 13. CDR1 and CDR2 (germline): SGHRS, YFSETQ. The CDR3 has 17 residues. The sequenced part of the CDR3 DNA is TGCGCCAGCAGCTCGAACTCTCCGGGACAGGGTAGCTATGGC. Translating gives CASSSNSPGQGSYG. The whole CDR3 sequence reads CASSSNSPGQGSYGYTF.

This clone was detected many times. Coverage ceases 3 residues before the CDR3 finishes, and the germline J gene fills in the end. The chain joins TRBV7-9 to TRBJ2-7, with a tentative D call TRBD2 (5 bases). CDR1 is SEHNR and CDR2 is FQNEAQ in the germline V gene (reference sequence). This CDR3 has 15 amino acids. The V end lost 2 bases, the J end lost 6 bases, and 17 bases lay between the germline ends. The DNA read from the CDR3 is TGTGCCAGCAGCTTATTTGGGTCAGCGGTCGGCGAG. The encoded protein is CASSLFGSAVGE. The entire CDR3 protein is CASSLFGSAVGEQYF.

In this sample, this clone turned up many times. With the read ending 3 residues before the CDR3 end, the germline J gene is used to fill in that end. The chain joins TRBV2 to TRBJ1-1; possible D gene TRBD1, 6 bases. V dropped 6 bases and J dropped 4 bases, with 18 bases sitting between them. The germline V gene has CDR1 SNHLY and CDR2 FYNNEI. This CDR3 has 15 amino acids. The DNA read from the CDR3 is TGTGCCAGCAGCCTCAGGGGCCGGTTAGGCACTGAA. It translates to CASSLRGRLGTE. The entire CDR3 protein is CASSLRGRLGTEAFF.